This record looks at one T cell receptor beta chain sequence and its context. In the source study's methods: Amplification from reference gene primers served as the basis for estimated nucleated cell counts. Here immunoSEQ multiplex PCR was the method, and the copy in TCRdb shows in-frame clones only, minus some. That table is the source of V, J and clone size, and D and trimming were worked out from the DNA. The sample consists of roughly 50,000 clones, roughly three quarters of them appearing once. This record belongs to a study of blood T cell repertoires in COVID-19. Overall study context: COVID-19 samples from acute and convalescent phases originated in the United States, Italy and Spain. PBMCs, B-cell-depleted T cells, or T cells were the source of the cDNA or gDNA that made up the material.

V was trimmed by 5 bases and J by 6 bases, leaving 19 bases between them. CDR1 and CDR2 (germline): SGHTS, YDEGEE. The CDR3 is 15 amino acids. Sequencing was done on a sample of peripheral blood. This chain connects TRBV5-8 to TRBJ2-3, with D possibly being TRBD1 (5 bases). This receptor was identified in a human donor with active or convalescent COVID-19. The donor label of this sample is uncertain. The DNA of the CDR3 is TGTGCCAGCAGAAAGCCCAGGGAAGTATACGATACGCAGTATTTT. It yields the protein CASRKPREVYDTQYF.